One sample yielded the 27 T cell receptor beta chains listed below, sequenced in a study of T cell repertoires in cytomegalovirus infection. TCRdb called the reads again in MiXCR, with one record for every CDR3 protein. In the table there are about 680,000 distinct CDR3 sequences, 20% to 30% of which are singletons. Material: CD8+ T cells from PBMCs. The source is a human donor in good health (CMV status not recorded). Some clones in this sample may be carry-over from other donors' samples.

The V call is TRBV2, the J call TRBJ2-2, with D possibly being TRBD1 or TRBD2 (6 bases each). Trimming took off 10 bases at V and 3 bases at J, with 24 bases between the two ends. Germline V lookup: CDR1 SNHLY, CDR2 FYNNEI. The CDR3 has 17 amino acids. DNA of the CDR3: TGTGCCATCCTTAAAGCAGGGGAGGTGATGGACACCGGGGAGCTGTTTTTT. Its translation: CAILKAGEVMDTGELFF.

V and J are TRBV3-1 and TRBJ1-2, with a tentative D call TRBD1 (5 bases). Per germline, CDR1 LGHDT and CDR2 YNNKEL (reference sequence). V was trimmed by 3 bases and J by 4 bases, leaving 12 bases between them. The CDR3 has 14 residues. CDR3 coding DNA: TGTGCCAGCAGCCAGAAGACAGCCACCTATGGCTACACCTTC. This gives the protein CASSQKTATYGYTF. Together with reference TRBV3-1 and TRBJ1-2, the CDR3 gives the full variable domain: DTAVSQTPKYLVTQMGNDKSIKCEQNLGHDTMYWYKQDSKKFLKIMFSYNNKELIINETVPNRFSPKSPDKAHLNLHINSLELGDSAVYFCASSQKTATYGYTFGSGTRLTVV.

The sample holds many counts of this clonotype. Written as DNA, the CDR3 is TGTGCCAGCAGCTTACCGCCACATACGCAGTATTTT. Protein product: CASSLPPHTQYF. V is TRBV7-2 and J is TRBJ2-3, with D uncertain. The V and J ends lost 2 bases and 7 bases respectively, with 7 bases between them. Germline V gives CDR1 SGHTA, CDR2 FQGNSA. The CDR3 covers 12 residues.

The DNA for the CDR3 is TGTGCCAGCAGTTCCCTCCGAGACATGGAGGGGGGCACTGAAGCTTTCTTT. Protein: CASSSLRDMEGGTEAFF. This chain uses TRBV6-2 or TRBV6-3 with TRBJ1-1, with D perhaps TRBD1 (6 bases). V was pared by 4 bases and J by 4 bases, with 22 bases between. This CDR3 contains 17 residues. Germline CDR1 and CDR2: MNHEY and SVGEGT.

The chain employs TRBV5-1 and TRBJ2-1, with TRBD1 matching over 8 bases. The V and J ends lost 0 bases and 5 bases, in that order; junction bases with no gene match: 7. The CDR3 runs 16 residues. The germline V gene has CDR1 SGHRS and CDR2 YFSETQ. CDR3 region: CASSLGGQGAHNEQFF. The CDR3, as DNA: TGCGCCAGCAGCTTGGGTGGCCAGGGGGCGCACAATGAGCAGTTCTTC.

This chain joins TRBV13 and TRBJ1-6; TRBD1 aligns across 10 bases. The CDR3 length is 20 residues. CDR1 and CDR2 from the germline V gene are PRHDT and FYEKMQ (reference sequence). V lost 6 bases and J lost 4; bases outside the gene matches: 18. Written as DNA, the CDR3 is TGTGCCAGCAGAAAAGCCCCGGGACAGGGGCCCATCCCTTATAATTCACCCCTCCACTTT. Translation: CASRKAPGQGPIPYNSPLHF. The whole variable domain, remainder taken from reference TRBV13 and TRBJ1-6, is AAGVIQSPRHLIKEKRETATLKCYPIPRHDTVYWYQQGPGQDPQFLISFYEKMQSDKGSIPDRFSAQQFSDYHSELNMSSLELGDSALYFCASRKAPGQGPIPYNSPLHFGNGTRLTVT.

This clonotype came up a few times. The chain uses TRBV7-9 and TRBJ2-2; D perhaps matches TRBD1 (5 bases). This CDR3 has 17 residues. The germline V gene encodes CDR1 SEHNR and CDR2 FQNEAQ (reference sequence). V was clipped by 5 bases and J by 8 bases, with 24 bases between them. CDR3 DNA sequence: TGTGCCAGCAGCGACACCACCGCCAGGGCCGGTGGAGGGGAGCTGTTTTTT. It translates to CASSDTTARAGGGELFF. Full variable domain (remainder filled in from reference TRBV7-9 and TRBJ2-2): DTGVSQNPRHKITKRGQNVTFRCDPISEHNRLYWYRQTLGQGPEFLTYFQNEAQLEKSRLLSDRFSAERPKGSFSTLEIQRTEQGDSAMYLCASSDTTARAGGGELFFGEGSRLTVL.

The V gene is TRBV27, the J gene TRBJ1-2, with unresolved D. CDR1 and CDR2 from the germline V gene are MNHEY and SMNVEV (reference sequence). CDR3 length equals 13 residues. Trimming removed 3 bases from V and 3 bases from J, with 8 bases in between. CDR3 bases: TGTGCCAGCAGTTTCGGGGAAGACTATGGCTACACCTTC. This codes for CASSFGEDYGYTF.

For the CDR3, the DNA is TGTGCCAGCAGCTTAGAAACCTCCCGGAGCGGGGGCCGGGTTCACTATAGCAATCAGCCCCAGCATTTT. This encodes CASSLETSRSGGRVHYSNQPQHF. The gene calls are TRBV7-9 and TRBJ1-5; D may be TRBD1 (6 bases). The germline V gene has CDR1 SEHNR and CDR2 FQNEAQ (reference sequence). Trimming removed 1 base at V and 0 bases at J, with 31 bases between. There are 23 residues in the CDR3.

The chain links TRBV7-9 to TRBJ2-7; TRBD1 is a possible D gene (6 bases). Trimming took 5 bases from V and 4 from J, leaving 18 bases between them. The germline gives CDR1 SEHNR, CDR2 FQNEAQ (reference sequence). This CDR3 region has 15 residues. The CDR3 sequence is CASSEKGQGNYEQYF. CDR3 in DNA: TGTGCCAGCAGCGAAAAGGGGCAGGGGAATTACGAGCAGTACTTC.

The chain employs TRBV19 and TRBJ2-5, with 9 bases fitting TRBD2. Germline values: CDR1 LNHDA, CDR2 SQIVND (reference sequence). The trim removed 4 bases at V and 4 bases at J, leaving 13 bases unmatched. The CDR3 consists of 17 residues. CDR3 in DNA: TGTGCCAGTAGTAAGTCCAGCGGGGGGCTGGTCGGAGAGACCCAGTACTTC. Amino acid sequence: CASSKSSGGLVGETQYF. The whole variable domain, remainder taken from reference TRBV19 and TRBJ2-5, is DGGITQSPKYLFRKEGQNVTLSCEQNLNHDAMYWYRQDPGQGLRLIYYSQIVNDFQKGDIAEGYSVSREKKESFPLTVTSAQKNPTAFYLCASSKSSGGLVGETQYFGPGTRLLVL.

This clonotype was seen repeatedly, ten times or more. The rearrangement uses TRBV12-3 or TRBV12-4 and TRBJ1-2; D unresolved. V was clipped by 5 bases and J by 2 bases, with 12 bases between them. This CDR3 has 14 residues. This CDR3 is CASSPDQENYGYTF. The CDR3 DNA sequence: TGTGCCAGCAGTCCTGATCAGGAGAACTATGGCTACACCTTC.

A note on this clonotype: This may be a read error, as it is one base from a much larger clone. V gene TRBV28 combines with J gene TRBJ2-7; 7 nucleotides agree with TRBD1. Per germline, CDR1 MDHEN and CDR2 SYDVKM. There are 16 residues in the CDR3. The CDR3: CDSSLGEGQMSYEQYV. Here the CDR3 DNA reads TGTGACAGCAGCTTGGGTGAGGGACAGATGTCCTACGAGCAGTACGTC.

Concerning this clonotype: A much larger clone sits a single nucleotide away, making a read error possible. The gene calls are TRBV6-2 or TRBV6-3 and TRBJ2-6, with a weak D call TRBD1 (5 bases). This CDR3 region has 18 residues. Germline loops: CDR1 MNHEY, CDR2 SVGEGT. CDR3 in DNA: TGTGCCAGCAGTTCGACAGCATACCACGTCTCTGGGACCAACGTCCTGACTTTC. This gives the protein CASSSTAYHVSGTNVLTF.

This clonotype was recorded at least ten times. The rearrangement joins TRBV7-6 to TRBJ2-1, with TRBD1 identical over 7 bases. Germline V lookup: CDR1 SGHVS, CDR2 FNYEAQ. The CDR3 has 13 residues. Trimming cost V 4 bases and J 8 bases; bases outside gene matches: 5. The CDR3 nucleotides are TGTGCCAGCAGCTCCATAACAGGGGATGAGCAGTTCTTC. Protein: CASSSITGDEQFF.

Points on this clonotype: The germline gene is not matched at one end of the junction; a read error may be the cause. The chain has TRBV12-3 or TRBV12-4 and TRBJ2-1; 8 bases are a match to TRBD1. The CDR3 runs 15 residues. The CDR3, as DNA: TGTACCAGCCGAGCGCCGACAGGGGTCTACAATGAGCAGTTCTTC. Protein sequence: CTSRAPTGVYNEQFF.

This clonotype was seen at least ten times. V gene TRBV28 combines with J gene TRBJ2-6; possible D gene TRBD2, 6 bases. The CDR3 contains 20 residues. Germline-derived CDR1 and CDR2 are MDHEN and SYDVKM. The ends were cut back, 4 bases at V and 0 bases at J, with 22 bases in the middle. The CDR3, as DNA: TGTGCCAGCAGTTATGTTGGGGGAGGCCAGATGATCTCTGGGGCCAACGTCCTGACTTTC. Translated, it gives CASSYVGGGQMISGANVLTF. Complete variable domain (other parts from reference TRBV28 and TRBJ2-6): DVKVTQSSRYLVKRTGEKVFLECVQDMDHENMFWYRQDPGLGLRLIYFSYDVKMKEKGDIPEGYSVSREKKERFSLILESASTNQTSMYLCASSYVGGGQMISGANVLTFGAGSRLTVL.

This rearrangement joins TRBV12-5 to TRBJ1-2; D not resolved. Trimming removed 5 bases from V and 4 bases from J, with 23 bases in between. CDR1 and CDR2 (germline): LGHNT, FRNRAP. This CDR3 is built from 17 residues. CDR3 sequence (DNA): TGTGCTAGTGGTCCCGGAACAACCCCCGCGACCCCCTATGGCTACACCTTC. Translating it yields CASGPGTTPATPYGYTF.

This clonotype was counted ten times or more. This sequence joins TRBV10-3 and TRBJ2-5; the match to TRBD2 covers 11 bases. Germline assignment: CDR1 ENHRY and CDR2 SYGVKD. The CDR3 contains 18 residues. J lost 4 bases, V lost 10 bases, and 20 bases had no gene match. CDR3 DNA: TGTGCCACCGGATCAGCGCCTAGCGGGGGGAAGAGGCTAGAGACCCAGTACTTC. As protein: CATGSAPSGGKRLETQYF.

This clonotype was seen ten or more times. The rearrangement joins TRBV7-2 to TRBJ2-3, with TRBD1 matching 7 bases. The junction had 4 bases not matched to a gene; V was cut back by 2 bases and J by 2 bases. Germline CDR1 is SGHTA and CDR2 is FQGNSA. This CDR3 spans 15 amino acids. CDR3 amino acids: CASSLRGRVTDTQYF. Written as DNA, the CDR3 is TGTGCCAGCAGCTTAAGGGGGCGAGTCACAGATACGCAGTATTTT.

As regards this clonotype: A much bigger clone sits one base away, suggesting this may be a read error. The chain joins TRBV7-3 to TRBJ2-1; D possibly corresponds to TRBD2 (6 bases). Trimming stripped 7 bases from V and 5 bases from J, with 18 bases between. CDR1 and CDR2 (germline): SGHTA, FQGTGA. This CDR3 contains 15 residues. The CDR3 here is CASNEPGVPNNEQFF. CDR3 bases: TGTGCCAGCAACGAACCGGGGGTTCCAAACAATGAGCAGTTCTTC.

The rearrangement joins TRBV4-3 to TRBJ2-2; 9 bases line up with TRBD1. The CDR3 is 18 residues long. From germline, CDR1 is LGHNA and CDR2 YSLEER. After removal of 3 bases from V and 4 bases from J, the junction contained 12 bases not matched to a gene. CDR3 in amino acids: CASSQPTGGYRGTGELFF. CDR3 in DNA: TGCGCCAGCAGCCAGCCAACAGGGGGCTATCGTGGCACCGGGGAGCTGTTTTTT.

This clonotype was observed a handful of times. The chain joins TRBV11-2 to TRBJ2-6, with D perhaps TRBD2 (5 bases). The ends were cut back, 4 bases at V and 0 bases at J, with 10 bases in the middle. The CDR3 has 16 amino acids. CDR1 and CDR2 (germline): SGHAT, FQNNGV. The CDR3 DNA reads TGTGCCAGCAGCTATTGGACTCTCTCTGGGGCCAACGTCCTGACTTTC. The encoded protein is CASSYWTLSGANVLTF.

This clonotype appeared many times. This CDR3 is CASLGYTGELFF. The CDR3 bases are TGTGCCAGCCTAGGATACACCGGGGAGCTGTTTTTT. The V gene is TRBV7-9, the J gene TRBJ2-2; D not resolved. Trimming left V 8 bases short and J 3 bases short, with 7 bases between. Germline CDR1 and CDR2: SEHNR and FQNEAQ (reference sequence). CDR3 length: 12 residues.

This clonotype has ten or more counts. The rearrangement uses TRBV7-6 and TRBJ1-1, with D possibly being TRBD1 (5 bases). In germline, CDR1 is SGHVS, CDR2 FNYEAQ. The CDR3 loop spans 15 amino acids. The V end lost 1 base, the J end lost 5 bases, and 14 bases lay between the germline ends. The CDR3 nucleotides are TGTGCCAGCAGCTTAGGTAGTCAGGGAAGTACTGAAGCTTTCTTT. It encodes CASSLGSQGSTEAFF.

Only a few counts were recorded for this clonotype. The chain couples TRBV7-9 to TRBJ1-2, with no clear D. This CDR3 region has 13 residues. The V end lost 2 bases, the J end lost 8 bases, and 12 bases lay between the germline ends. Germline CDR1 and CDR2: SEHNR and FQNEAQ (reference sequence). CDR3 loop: CASSLPSDGGYTF. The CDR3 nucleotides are TGTGCCAGCAGCTTACCTTCCGACGGAGGCTACACCTTC.

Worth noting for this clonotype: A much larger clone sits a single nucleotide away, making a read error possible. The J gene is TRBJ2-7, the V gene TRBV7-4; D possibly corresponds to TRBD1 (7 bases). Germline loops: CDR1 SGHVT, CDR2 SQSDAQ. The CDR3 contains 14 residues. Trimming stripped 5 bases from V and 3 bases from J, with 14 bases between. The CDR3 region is CASSARQGGYEQYF. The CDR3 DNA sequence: TGTGCCAGCAGCGCCCGACAGGGAGGCTACGAGCAGTACTTC.